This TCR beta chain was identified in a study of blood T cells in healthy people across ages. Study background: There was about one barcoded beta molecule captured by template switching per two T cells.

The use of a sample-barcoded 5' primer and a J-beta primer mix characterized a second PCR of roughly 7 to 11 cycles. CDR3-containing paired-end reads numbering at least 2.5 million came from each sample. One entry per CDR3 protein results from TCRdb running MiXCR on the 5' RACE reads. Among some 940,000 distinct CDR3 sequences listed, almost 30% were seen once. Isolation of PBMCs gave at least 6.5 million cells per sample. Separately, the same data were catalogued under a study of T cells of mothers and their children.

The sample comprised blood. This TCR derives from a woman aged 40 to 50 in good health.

The CDR3 nucleotides read TGTGCCAGCAGTTTGCGGGCTAATGGGGAGCAGTTCTTC. It encodes CASSLRANGEQFF. The chain is built from TRBV28 and TRBJ2-1; weak D call: TRBD2 (5 bases). Germline V lookup: CDR1 MDHEN, CDR2 SYDVKM. Trimming pared 3 bases from V and 10 bases from J, leaving 13 bases between. This CDR3 is built from 13 residues.